This note documents a single T cell receptor beta chain sequence. The sample belongs to a study of CD8+CD57+ T cells in acquired aplastic anemia. The authors sequenced patients whose flow cytometry had shown CD8+CD57+ cell expansion. TCR beta VDJ and CDR3 were profiled, and genomic DNA was the template. TCRdb processed the reads anew with MiXCR; each CDR3 protein has one entry. This table has around 130,000 distinct CDR3 sequences, over 55% appearing once. CDR3 length: 16 amino acids. Germline CDR1 is DFQATT and CDR2 is SNEGSKA (reference sequence). Trimming removed 2 bases from V and 4 bases from J; junction bases left unmatched: 8.

The V call is TRBV20-1, the J call TRBJ2-7; the match to TRBD2 covers 13 bases. What was sequenced was sorted CD4+, CD8+, or CD8+CD57+ T cells (not recorded which) from PBMCs. This clonotype was obtained from a human donor with aplastic anemia. CDR3 bases: TGCAGTGCTAGATCCCAACTAGCGGGGGGGTTTTACGAGCAGTACTTC. Residues: CSARSQLAGGFYEQYF.